The sample holds many counts of the clone carrying this T cell receptor (beta chain). Antigen specificity is unknown. The entry originates in a study of spatial heterogeneity in lung cancer. Findings of the study overall: How many expanded intratumoral alpha and beta TCRs were present tracked the tumor mutation count, which was a count of nonsynonymous mutations.

This sample's time point: sample taken at primary tumor resection. Each CDR3 protein gets one entry after TCRdb re-called the 5' RACE reads with MiXCR. This table has about 100,000 distinct CDR3 sequences, 3.5% to 5% appearing once. This CDR3 has 15 amino acids. Trimming shortened V by 0 bases and J by 4 bases, and 11 bases separated the two germline ends. The sample was lung tumor tissue, taken at surgery. The chain is built from TRBV12-3 or TRBV12-4 and TRBJ2-3; unclear D gene. This sequence originates from a male donor with early-stage non-small cell lung cancer. As DNA, the CDR3 is TGTGCCAGCAGTTTAGCTCATGGAAGTGCAGATACGCAGTATTTT. This codes for CASSLAHGSADTQYF.